A single sample is the source of the 15 T cell receptor beta chains below, sequenced in a study of blood T cell repertoires in COVID-19. Assay used: immunoSEQ multiplex PCR; TCRdb lists only in-frame clones, some missing. The table records some 21,000 clones, around 86% of them present only once. Sequencing was done on a sample of peripheral blood. These receptor sequences come from a woman of 80 years or more with active or convalescent COVID-19.

The chain carries TRBV9 and TRBJ1-6; D uncertain. CDR1 and CDR2 from the germline V gene are SGDLS and YYNGEE. Trimming cost V 4 bases and J 4 bases, with 12 bases left between them. This CDR3 is built from 15 residues. Written as DNA, the CDR3 is TGTGCCAGCAGCTCGACAACGGGATATAATTCACCCCTCCACTTT. Translation gives CASSSTTGYNSPLHF. The full variable domain, in which reference TRBV9 and TRBJ1-6 provide the parts outside the CDR3, is DSGVTQTPKHLITATGQRVTLRCSPRSGDLSVYWYQQSLDQGLQFLIQYYNGEERAKGNILERFSAQQFPDLHSELNLSSLELGDSALYFCASSSTTGYNSPLHFGNGTRLTVT.

The chain recombines TRBV10-3 with TRBJ2-3; TRBD2 agrees at 9 bases. V dropped 3 bases and J dropped 11; count of bases not matched to a gene: 3. Germline loops: CDR1 ENHRY, CDR2 SYGVKD. The CDR3 has 12 residues. In DNA form, the CDR3 reads TGTGCCATCAGTGACAGGACTAGCGAGCAGTATTTT. This translates into CAISDRTSEQYF.

The gene calls are TRBV6-5 and TRBJ1-5; D is undetermined. Germline V gene sequence: CDR1 MNHEY, CDR2 SVGAGI. The V gene lost 6 bases and the J gene lost 5 bases, with 17 bases spanning the gap. This CDR3 is built from 15 residues. The CDR3 is CASRKQGGSHQPQHF. The CDR3 nucleotides are TGTGCCAGCAGAAAACAAGGCGGATCTCATCAGCCCCAGCATTTT.

Details on this clone: The junction differs from germline at one of its ends, possibly a read error. V gene TRBV2 combines with J gene TRBJ2-7; 11 bases are shared with TRBD1. The germline CDR1 and CDR2 sequences are SNHLY and FYNNEI. The CDR3 extends over 13 amino acids. CDR3 in DNA: TGTGCCAGCAGTCAATACCTGAGGACAGGGGGCTCGTTC. Translated, it gives CASSQYLRTGGSF.

The genes are TRBV11-2 and TRBJ2-7; 8 nucleotides align to TRBD1. The CDR3 spans 13 residues. Germline CDR1 reads SGHAT; CDR2 reads FQNNGV. J was trimmed by 6 bases and V by 5 bases; bases with no gene match: 6. Written as DNA, the CDR3 is TGTGCCAGCAGCCACCGGGACAGGTCCGAGCAGTACTTC. Translating gives CASSHRDRSEQYF.

The chain uses TRBV5-6 and TRBJ2-3; possibly TRBD1 for D (6 bases). Germline CDR1 and CDR2: SGHDT and YYEEEE. CDR3 size: 14 residues. Trimming shortened V by 4 bases and J by 6 bases, and 15 bases separated the two germline ends. The CDR3 DNA reads as TGTGCCAGCAGCGACGGACAGTCAACTGATACGCAGTATTTT. Protein: CASSDGQSTDTQYF.

The chain uses TRBV7-9 and TRBJ2-7, with 9 nucleotides matching TRBD1. Trimming took 0 bases from V and 4 from J; bases not matched to a gene: 4. This CDR3 region has 15 residues. The germline CDR1 and CDR2 sequences are SEHNR and FQNEAQ (reference sequence). The CDR3 sequence is CASSLAVGQGYEQYF. The CDR3 region has the DNA TGTGCCAGCAGCTTAGCCGTGGGACAGGGATACGAGCAGTACTTC.

CDR3 protein: CASSFMLNTEAFF. The CDR3 DNA sequence: TGTGCCAGCAGCTTTATGTTGAACACTGAAGCTTTCTTT. This sequence joins TRBV5-6 and TRBJ1-1; D unresolved. V was clipped by 2 bases and J by 0 bases, with 5 bases between them. This CDR3 region has 13 residues. Germline loops: CDR1 SGHDT, CDR2 YYEEEE.

The rearrangement links TRBV6-2 or TRBV6-3 to TRBJ2-1, with 14 bases lining up with TRBD2. This CDR3 region has 15 residues. Per the germline V gene, CDR1 is MNHEY and CDR2 is SVGEGT. V was pared by 5 bases and J by 13 bases, with 10 bases of the junction left unmatched. The CDR3 sequence: CASSRGLAGAVDQFF. CDR3 DNA: TGTGCCAGCAGTAGGGGACTAGCGGGAGCAGTAGATCAGTTCTTC.

The chain links TRBV15 to TRBJ2-7; 8 nucleotides line up with TRBD2. The CDR3 totals 16 residues. V dropped 0 bases and J dropped 2; count of bases not matched to a gene: 6. Looked up from germline, CDR1 is LNHNV and CDR2 is YYDKDF (reference sequence). CDR3 coding DNA: TGTGCCACCAGCAGAGACCGCGGGAGGCTGACCTACGAGCAGTACTTC. It codes for CATSRDRGRLTYEQYF.

The rearrangement links TRBV5-4 to TRBJ1-2; a weak D match, TRBD1 (5 bases). Trimming took off 2 bases at V and 4 bases at J, with 12 bases between the two ends. Germline V gene lookup returns CDR1 SGHNT and CDR2 YYREEE (reference sequence). The CDR3 spans 14 residues. The CDR3 loop is CASSFTGEVYGYTF. The CDR3 bases are TGTGCCAGCAGCTTTACGGGGGAAGTCTATGGCTACACCTTC.

This rearrangement joins TRBV4-1 to TRBJ2-7; a possible D gene is TRBD2 (5 bases). Trimming took 0 bases from V and 7 from J, leaving 13 bases between them. This CDR3 spans 14 amino acids. Per the germline V gene, CDR1 is MGHRA and CDR2 is YSYEKL. As DNA, the CDR3 is TGCGCCAGCAGCCAAGAGGGGAAAGGGAGAGAGCAGTACTTC. The encoded protein is CASSQEGKGREQYF.

This chain joins TRBV5-1 and TRBJ1-5, with TRBD1 identical over 10 bases. The germline V gene encodes CDR1 SGHRS and CDR2 YFSETQ. The CDR3 consists of 17 residues. V gave up 1 base and J gave up 7 bases; unmatched junction bases: 11. The CDR3, as DNA: TGCGCCAGCAGCTTGACACCTCGGGACAGGGGAGGCCAGCCCCAGCATTTT. Its protein product is CASSLTPRDRGGQPQHF.

This sequence joins TRBV28 and TRBJ2-1, with a tentative D call TRBD2 (5 bases). CDR1 and CDR2 from the germline V gene are MDHEN and SYDVKM. V lost 5 bases and J 10 bases, leaving 18 bases between the germline ends. CDR3 length: 14 residues. CDR3 residues: CASSRTAEGIEQFF. The CDR3 DNA sequence: TGTGCCAGCAGTCGTACGGCCGAGGGCATCGAGCAGTTCTTC.

J is TRBJ2-1 and V is TRBV27; TRBD2 is a possible D gene (6 bases). V dropped 5 bases and J dropped 6 bases, with 20 bases sitting between them. The CDR3 is 16 amino acids. The germline V gene has CDR1 MNHEY and CDR2 SMNVEV (reference sequence). CDR3 in DNA: TGTGCCAGCAGTCTGGGTGGCGGGGATTTCGTCAATGAGCAGTTCTTC. Translating it yields CASSLGGGDFVNEQFF.